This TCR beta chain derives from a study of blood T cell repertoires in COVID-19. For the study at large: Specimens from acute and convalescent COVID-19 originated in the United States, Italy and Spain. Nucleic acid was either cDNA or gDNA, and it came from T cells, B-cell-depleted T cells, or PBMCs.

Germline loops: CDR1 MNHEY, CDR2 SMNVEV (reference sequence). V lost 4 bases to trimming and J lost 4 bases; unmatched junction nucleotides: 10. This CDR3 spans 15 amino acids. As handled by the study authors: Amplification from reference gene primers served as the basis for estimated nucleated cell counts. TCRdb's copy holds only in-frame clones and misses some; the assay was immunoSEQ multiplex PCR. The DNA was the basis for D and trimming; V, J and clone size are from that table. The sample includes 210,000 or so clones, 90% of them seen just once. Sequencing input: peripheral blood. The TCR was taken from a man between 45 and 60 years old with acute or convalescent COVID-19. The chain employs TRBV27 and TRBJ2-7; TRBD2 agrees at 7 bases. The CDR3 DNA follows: TGTGCCAGCAGTTCGACTGGGGCGGGAGAGTACGAGCAGTACTTC. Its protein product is CASSSTGAGEYEQYF.